The 23 T cell receptor beta chains below all came from one sample that was sequenced in a study of T cell responses to AZD1222 COVID-19 vaccine (dated by TCRdb to the early 2020s). What the time point label conveys for this sample: about 28 days (+/-7) after the second vaccine dose. The library was generated by the immunoSEQ multiplex PCR assay. TCRdb retrieved this table from immuneACCESS and kept in-frame rearrangements only. Not all clones are present; in checked studies, unresolved V genes account for under half, and no reason is known for the remainder. The sample contains some 74,000 clones, about nine tenths of them found a single time. The top ten clones comprise over 1.3% of the sample. This material consisted of peripheral blood, taken 28 days after the second AZD1222 dose. Every receptor here comes from an adult who received the AZD1222 COVID-19 vaccine.

This sequence joins TRBV6-1 and TRBJ1-2; a weak D match, TRBD1 (5 bases). Germline V gene lookup returns CDR1 MNHNS and CDR2 SASEGT. The CDR3 spans 17 residues. V was pared by 2 bases and J by 4 bases, with 20 bases between. CDR3: CASSEPGHPQLGYGYTF. The DNA of the CDR3 is TGTGCCAGCAGTGAACCAGGACACCCTCAATTGGGCTATGGCTACACCTTC.

The chain has TRBV28 and TRBJ2-1; 9 bases agree with TRBD1. Trimming at V came to 6 bases and at J to 4 bases, leaving 1 base not matched to a gene. The CDR3 consists of 13 residues. Per germline, CDR1 MDHEN and CDR2 SYDVKM. The CDR3 protein is CASSGQGYNEQFF. In nucleotides, the CDR3 is TGTGCCAGCAGCGGACAGGGGTACAATGAGCAGTTCTTC.

This clone showed up just once. J is TRBJ1-6 and V is TRBV28; TRBD1 might be the D (5 bases). Germline V gene lookup returns CDR1 MDHEN and CDR2 SYDVKM. V was cut by 5 bases and J by 8 bases, with 13 bases left in between. The CDR3 runs to 14 residues. The CDR3 coding sequence is TGTGCCAGCAGTAAACAGGTTGGGGATTCACCCCTCCACTTT. Translating it yields CASSKQVGDSPLHF.

The chain uses TRBV2 and TRBJ1-1; 9 positions agree with TRBD1. Germline trimming cut 6 bases from V and 4 bases from J; bases unmatched to any gene: 6. Germline V CDR1 and CDR2: SNHLY, FYNNEI. This CDR3 comprises 14 residues. CDR3 protein: CASRARTGATEAFF. CDR3 bases: TGTGCCAGCAGAGCTAGGACAGGGGCCACTGAAGCTTTCTTT.

This clone was seen more than once but under ten times. The rearrangement joins TRBV4-1 to TRBJ2-7; D perhaps matches TRBD1 (6 bases). Germline CDR1 reads MGHRA; CDR2 reads YSYEKL. V dropped 4 bases and J dropped 7 bases, with 23 bases sitting between them. CDR3 size: 16 residues. CDR3 sequence (DNA): TGCGCCAGCAGCCGTGGGGGCATGGTCGGAGTGAGGGAGCAGTACTTC. Protein product: CASSRGGMVGVREQYF.

This clone was observed a single time. The chain joins TRBV7-9 to TRBJ1-2; 9 bases are shared with TRBD1. The ends lost 5 bases at V and 4 bases at J; junction bases unmatched: 11. CDR3 length: 16 residues. Germline V gene lookup returns CDR1 SEHNR and CDR2 FQNEAQ (reference sequence). The CDR3 nucleotides are TGTGCCAGCAGCCCAACCCTCCGGGACAGGGTCTATGGCTACACCTTC. This translates into CASSPTLRDRVYGYTF.

The chain links TRBV27 to TRBJ1-1; D possibly corresponds to TRBD1 (5 bases). In germline, CDR1 is MNHEY, CDR2 SMNVEV (reference sequence). This CDR3 region has 14 residues. Trimming took 4 bases from V and 13 from J, leaving 22 bases between them. The DNA of the CDR3 is TGTGCCAGCAGTTCTGCAGGGACGACCCGGCGGGTTTTCTTT. Its protein product is CASSSAGTTRRVFF.

V usage is TRBV7-6 and J usage is TRBJ1-6; possible D gene TRBD1, 6 bases. Trimming removed 3 bases at V and 8 bases at J, with 14 bases between. This CDR3 comprises 15 residues. Per the germline V gene, CDR1 is SGHVS and CDR2 is FNYEAQ. This CDR3 reads CASSLGTLLDSPLHF. The CDR3, as DNA: TGTGCCAGCAGCTTGGGGACACTGCTGGATTCACCCCTCCACTTT.

The chain couples TRBV27 to TRBJ1-1; 9 bases fit TRBD1. There are 13 residues in the CDR3. V was pared by 5 bases and J by 7 bases, with 5 bases of the junction left unmatched. Germline V gene lookup returns CDR1 MNHEY and CDR2 SMNVEV (reference sequence). CDR3 DNA: TGTGCCAGCAGTACGACAGGGGGAGGTGAAGCTTTCTTT. Protein product: CASSTTGGGEAFF.

As DNA, the CDR3 is TGTGCCAGCAGTTACGTTCGGGGATCGAACACTGAAGCTTTCTTT. Its protein is CASSYVRGSNTEAFF. This chain connects TRBV6-5 to TRBJ1-1; D gene ambiguous. Germline CDR1 MNHEY, CDR2 SVGAGI. The length of the CDR3 is 15 residues. Trimming took off 2 bases at V and 1 base at J, with 11 bases between the two ends.

V is TRBV5-6 and J is TRBJ2-7; no clear D. The CDR3 is made up of 14 amino acids. V lost 4 bases to trimming and J lost 0 bases, with 11 bases between them. Germline V gives CDR1 SGHDT, CDR2 YYEEEE. The CDR3 region has the DNA TGTGCCAGCAGCCTGACTTGGAGCTCCTACGAGCAGTACTTC. This codes for CASSLTWSSYEQYF.

This sequence joins TRBV30 and TRBJ1-1; tentatively, D is TRBD1 (5 bases). The CDR3 spans 13 residues. Germline V lookup: CDR1 GTSNPN, CDR2 SVGIG (reference sequence). The ends were cut back, 3 bases at V and 4 bases at J, with 12 bases in the middle. The CDR3 DNA sequence: TGTGCCTGGAGGAGAGGGGTCGCCACTGAAGCTTTCTTT. Protein product: CAWRRGVATEAFF.

The chain joins TRBV7-9 to TRBJ2-1, with 7 bases that match TRBD1. The CDR3 is 16 amino acids. Trimming took 2 bases from V and 0 from J; bases not matched to a gene: 4. Per the germline V gene, CDR1 is SEHNR and CDR2 is FQNEAQ (reference sequence). CDR3 protein: CASSLRAGGSYNEQFF. The CDR3 bases are TGTGCCAGCAGCTTACGTGCAGGGGGCTCCTACAATGAGCAGTTCTTC.

The chain joins TRBV4-2 to TRBJ2-2, with 7 bases aligning to TRBD1. Germline V gene data show CDR1 as LGHNA and CDR2 as YNFKEQ. Losses at the gene ends were 1 base for V and 1 base for J; bases not matched to a gene: 0. The CDR3 extends over 15 amino acids. CDR3 in amino acids: CASSQGQGNTGELFF. CDR3 bases: TGTGCCAGCAGCCAAGGACAGGGGAACACCGGGGAGCTGTTTTTT.

The chain carries TRBV27 and TRBJ1-1; possibly TRBD1 for D (5 bases). The CDR3 covers 14 residues. The ends were cut back, 6 bases at V and 1 base at J, with 12 bases in the middle. Germline CDR1 and CDR2: MNHEY and SMNVEV (reference sequence). The CDR3 DNA is TGTGCCAGCAGGGGGGTCCGACGGAACACTGAAGCTTTCTTT. It yields the protein CASRGVRRNTEAFF.

V is TRBV24-1 and J is TRBJ2-1, with TRBD2 matching 11 bases. From germline, CDR1 is KGHDR and CDR2 SFDVKD. The CDR3 sequence is 16 residues long. V lost 1 base to trimming and J lost 5 bases; unmatched junction nucleotides: 3. The CDR3, as DNA: TGTGCCACCAGTGATTTTACTAGCGGGGGCAACAATGAGCAGTTCTTC. The encoded protein is CATSDFTSGGNNEQFF.

V gene TRBV11-2 combines with J gene TRBJ1-1; the D gene is possibly TRBD1 (5 bases). There are 13 residues in the CDR3. Per germline, CDR1 SGHAT and CDR2 FQNNGV. Between the trimmed V and J ends, which lost 5 bases and 4 bases, there was a span of 11 bases. The CDR3 region has the DNA TGTGCCAGCAGCCGACCCCAGGGCACTGAAGCTTTCTTT. Amino acids: CASSRPQGTEAFF.

The chain is built from TRBV7-3 and TRBJ2-2; perhaps TRBD2 as D (7 bases). This CDR3 contains 16 residues. Germline V lookup: CDR1 SGHTA, CDR2 FQGTGA. The V end was cut by 1 base, the J end by 4 bases, with 13 bases between. The CDR3 DNA reads as TGTGCCAGCAGCTTAATGGCGGGGGCACCCACCGGGGAGCTGTTTTTT. Residues: CASSLMAGAPTGELFF.

CDR3 nucleotides: TGTGCCAGCAGTACCACCCCCGCAGGGGCGAGCACTGAAGCTTTCTTT. It is translated as CASSTTPAGASTEAFF. The chain carries TRBV28 and TRBJ1-1, with TRBD1 as a possible D gene (6 bases). From germline, CDR1 is MDHEN and CDR2 SYDVKM. The CDR3 has 16 residues. Trimming left V 5 bases short and J 4 bases short, with 20 bases between. The whole variable domain, filled in from reference TRBV28 and TRBJ1-1, reads DVKVTQSSRYLVKRTGEKVFLECVQDMDHENMFWYRQDPGLGLRLIYFSYDVKMKEKGDIPEGYSVSREKKERFSLILESASTNQTSMYLCASSTTPAGASTEAFFGQGTRLTVV.

The sample holds one count of this clone. This sequence joins TRBV4-2 and TRBJ1-1, with TRBD1 matching over 8 bases. The CDR3 sequence is 17 residues long. The V segment lost 0 bases and the J segment 1 base; nucleotides outside the gene matches: 7. Germline V gene sequence: CDR1 LGHNA, CDR2 YNFKEQ. CDR3 in amino acids: CASSQDLLGTGNTEAFF. The CDR3 DNA reads TGTGCCAGCAGCCAAGACCTACTAGGGACAGGGAACACTGAAGCTTTCTTT.

This chain connects TRBV7-2 to TRBJ2-7, with TRBD1 matching 8 bases. Germline trimming cut 4 bases from V and 3 bases from J; bases unmatched to any gene: 5. This CDR3 spans 14 amino acids. Germline CDR1 and CDR2: SGHTA and FQGNSA. CDR3 DNA sequence: TGTGCCAGCAGCTCACAGGGGGGCCTCTACGAGCAGTACTTC. This gives the protein CASSSQGGLYEQYF.

Concerning this clone: At one of its ends the junction is not consistent with the germline gene, which may arise from a read error. The chain recombines TRBV24-1 with TRBJ2-7; the D gene is possibly TRBD2 (5 bases). Germline V gene data show CDR1 as KGHDR and CDR2 as SFDVKD. The CDR3 covers 13 residues. CDR3 in amino acids: CATSARGLREQYF. CDR3 nucleotides: TGCGCCACCAGTGCTCGAGGGTTGCGCGAGCAGTACTTC.

V gene TRBV29-1 combines with J gene TRBJ2-1; TRBD1 aligns across 7 bases. Germline V CDR1 and CDR2: SQVTM, ANQGSEA. The CDR3 extends over 14 amino acids. The V segment lost 6 bases and the J segment 10 bases; nucleotides outside the gene matches: 15. The CDR3 spells CSVQRMTGPGEQFF. CDR3 sequence (DNA): TGCAGCGTGCAAAGAATGACAGGGCCGGGGGAGCAGTTCTTC.